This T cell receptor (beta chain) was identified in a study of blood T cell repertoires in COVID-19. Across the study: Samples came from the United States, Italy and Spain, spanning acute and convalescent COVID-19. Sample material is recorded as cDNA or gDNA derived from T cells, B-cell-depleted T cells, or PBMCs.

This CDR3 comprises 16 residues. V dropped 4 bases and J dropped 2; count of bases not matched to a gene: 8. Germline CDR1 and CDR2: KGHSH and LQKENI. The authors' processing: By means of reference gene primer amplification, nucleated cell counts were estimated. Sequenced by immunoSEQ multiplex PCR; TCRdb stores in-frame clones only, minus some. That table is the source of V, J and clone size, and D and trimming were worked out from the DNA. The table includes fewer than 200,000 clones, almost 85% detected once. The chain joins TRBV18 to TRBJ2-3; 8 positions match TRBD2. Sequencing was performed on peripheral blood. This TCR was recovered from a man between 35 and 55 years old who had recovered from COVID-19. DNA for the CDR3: TGTGCCAGCTCACGGGATAGCGGGGCCTCCACAGATACGCAGTATTTT. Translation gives CASSRDSGASTDTQYF.